The 16 T cell receptor beta chains listed next were all sequenced from one sample in a study of shared clonotypes between healthy human individuals. Repertoires were generated with immunoSEQ multiplex PCR, while TCRdb's copy carries only in-frame clones and drops some. The sample carries more than 850,000 clones, about 84% recorded once. Material for sequencing was memory CD4+ T cells from PBMCs. The subset here: CD45RA-negative fraction. The receptors derive from a man aged 18 to 30 in good health. Some clones in this sample may be carry-over from other donors' samples.

The V and J genes are TRBV6-6 and TRBJ2-7; possibly TRBD1 or TRBD2 for D (5 bases each). The V gene lost 2 bases and the J gene lost 7 bases, with 9 bases spanning the gap. The germline V gene encodes CDR1 MNHNY and CDR2 SVGAGI (reference sequence). CDR3 size: 12 residues. CDR3: CASSYGGAEQYF. The CDR3 nucleotides are TGTGCCAGCAGTTACGGGGGAGCGGAGCAGTACTTC.

The count of this clone is one. V gene TRBV30 combines with J gene TRBJ2-1, with D perhaps given as TRBD1 or TRBD2 (6 bases each). The ends were cut back, 0 bases at V and 8 bases at J, with 14 bases in the middle. This CDR3 comprises 14 residues. Germline assignment: CDR1 GTSNPN and CDR2 SVGIG (reference sequence). For the CDR3, the DNA is TGTGCCTGGAGTGTACGGAGGGGGGCCCATGAGCAGTTCTTC. It codes for CAWSVRRGAHEQFF.

Turning to this clone: The sample contains more than one DNA sequence encoding this CDR3. The rearrangement joins TRBV5-5 to TRBJ2-5, with a weak D call TRBD2 (6 bases). Trimming pared 2 bases from V and 4 bases from J, leaving 6 bases between. The CDR3 is made up of 12 amino acids. Germline lookup yields CDR1 SGHKS and CDR2 YYEKEE (reference sequence). The CDR3 here is CASSFGGETQYF. The CDR3 DNA reads TGTGCCAGCAGCTTCGGGGGAGAGACCCAGTACTTC.

V gene TRBV28 combines with J gene TRBJ2-7; no clear D gene. There are 14 residues in the CDR3. V was cut by 0 bases and J by 0 bases, with 6 bases left in between. The germline CDR1 and CDR2 sequences are MDHEN and SYDVKM. The DNA of the CDR3 is TGTGCCAGCAGTTTATGGGTCAGCTCCTACGAGCAGTACTTC. This gives the protein CASSLWVSSYEQYF.

J is TRBJ1-5 and V is TRBV2; TRBD1 might be the D (5 bases). In germline, CDR1 is SNHLY, CDR2 FYNNEI. The CDR3 consists of 14 residues. The V end lost 4 bases, the J end lost 1 base, and 8 bases lay between the germline ends. CDR3 in DNA: TGTGCCAGCAGTGGGGAGGGGAGCAATCAGCCCCAGCATTTT. Translating it yields CASSGEGSNQPQHF.

The gene calls are TRBV7-9 and TRBJ2-4; no firm D call. Between the trimmed V and J ends, which lost 4 bases and 3 bases, there was a span of 13 bases. CDR3 size: 15 residues. CDR1 and CDR2 (germline): SEHNR, FQNEAQ (reference sequence). CDR3 region: CASSSYQTGKNIQYF. Written as DNA, the CDR3 is TGTGCCAGCAGCTCGTATCAGACTGGCAAAAACATTCAGTACTTC.

This chain connects TRBV9 to TRBJ2-7, with TRBD1 matching 7 bases. The germline V gene has CDR1 SGDLS and CDR2 YYNGEE. The CDR3 contains 15 residues. V lost 0 bases to trimming and J lost 2 bases; unmatched junction nucleotides: 5. DNA of the CDR3: TGTGCCAGCAGCGTAGCTTCCGACAGGGCCTACGAGCAGTACTTC. This codes for CASSVASDRAYEQYF.

The chain links TRBV27 to TRBJ2-3; D not resolved. Per the germline V gene, CDR1 is MNHEY and CDR2 is SMNVEV (reference sequence). CDR3 length: 15 residues. V was shortened by 5 bases and J by 2 bases, with 14 bases between the two germline ends. CDR3 region: CASSRRVEPTDTQYF. The CDR3 bases are TGTGCCAGCAGTCGCCGGGTAGAACCCACAGATACGCAGTATTTT.

V usage is TRBV9 and J usage is TRBJ2-2; D is possibly TRBD1 (7 bases). The CDR3 loop spans 16 amino acids. V was clipped by 4 bases and J by 5 bases, with 18 bases between them. Per the germline V gene, CDR1 is SGDLS and CDR2 is YYNGEE. CDR3 residues: CASSLRGDRPTGELFF. CDR3 DNA: TGTGCCAGCAGCCTGAGGGGGGACAGACCTACCGGGGAGCTGTTTTTT. Full variable domain (outside the CDR3, taken from reference TRBV9 and TRBJ2-2): DSGVTQTPKHLITATGQRVTLRCSPRSGDLSVYWYQQSLDQGLQFLIQYYNGEERAKGNILERFSAQQFPDLHSELNLSSLELGDSALYFCASSLRGDRPTGELFFGEGSRLTVL.

The chain has TRBV5-1 and TRBJ2-7; 10 bases agree with TRBD2. This CDR3 has 16 residues. J lost 1 base, V lost 4 bases, and 8 bases had no gene match. Germline V CDR1 and CDR2: SGHRS, YFSETQ. DNA of the CDR3: TGCGCCAGCAGCCAATCTATAGCGGGAGGTTCCTACGAGCAGTACTTC. This codes for CASSQSIAGGSYEQYF.

For the CDR3, the DNA is TGTGCCAGCAGCGTAGACGATGAGCAGTTCTTC. It encodes CASSVDDEQFF. J is TRBJ2-1 and V is TRBV9, with D unclear. The CDR3 is 11 amino acids. Looked up from germline, CDR1 is SGDLS and CDR2 is YYNGEE. Trimming stripped 0 bases from V and 8 bases from J, with 3 bases between.

This chain joins TRBV6-5 and TRBJ2-1; TRBD2 agrees at 7 bases. CDR3 size: 14 residues. Trimming cost V 4 bases and J 4 bases; bases outside gene matches: 4. Germline CDR1 is MNHEY and CDR2 is SVGAGI. CDR3 sequence: CASSWGAGYNEQFF. The DNA for the CDR3 is TGTGCCAGCAGTTGGGGAGCGGGGTACAATGAGCAGTTCTTC.

This chain joins TRBV7-3 and TRBJ2-1; 7 bases align to TRBD2. The V and J ends lost 6 bases and 0 bases, in that order; junction bases with no gene match: 11. The CDR3 has 17 amino acids. From germline, CDR1 is SGHTA and CDR2 FQGTGA. The CDR3, as DNA: TGTGCCAGCAGGCTAGCCGGGTCTAGCGGCTCCTACAATGAGCAGTTCTTC. This encodes CASRLAGSSGSYNEQFF.

This chain joins TRBV11-1 and TRBJ2-7, with 8 bases fitting TRBD2. This CDR3 is built from 14 residues. Germline-derived CDR1 and CDR2 are SGHAT and FQDESV (reference sequence). The junction had 3 bases not matched to a gene; V was cut back by 4 bases and J by 1 base. In DNA, the CDR3 is TGTGCCAGCAGCTATGGGACTAGATCCTACGAGCAGTACTTC. Protein sequence: CASSYGTRSYEQYF.

V gene TRBV11-1 combines with J gene TRBJ2-7; no clear D gene. V gave up 4 bases and J gave up 7 bases, with 14 bases separating them. The CDR3 is 13 residues long. Germline assignment: CDR1 SGHAT and CDR2 FQDESV (reference sequence). CDR3 protein: CASSSQSRAEQYF. The CDR3 bases are TGTGCCAGCAGCTCCCAAAGTCGGGCTGAGCAGTACTTC.

J is TRBJ2-1 and V is TRBV28; D may be TRBD2 (6 bases). Germline loops: CDR1 MDHEN, CDR2 SYDVKM. The CDR3 sequence is 15 residues long. The ends were cut back, 3 bases at V and 0 bases at J, with 9 bases in the middle. CDR3 in amino acids: CASSLTSNSYNEQFF. The CDR3 bases are TGTGCCAGCAGTTTGACTAGTAACTCCTACAATGAGCAGTTCTTC. The full variable domain, its missing parts supplied by reference TRBV28 and TRBJ2-1, is DVKVTQSSRYLVKRTGEKVFLECVQDMDHENMFWYRQDPGLGLRLIYFSYDVKMKEKGDIPEGYSVSREKKERFSLILESASTNQTSMYLCASSLTSNSYNEQFFGPGTRLTVL.